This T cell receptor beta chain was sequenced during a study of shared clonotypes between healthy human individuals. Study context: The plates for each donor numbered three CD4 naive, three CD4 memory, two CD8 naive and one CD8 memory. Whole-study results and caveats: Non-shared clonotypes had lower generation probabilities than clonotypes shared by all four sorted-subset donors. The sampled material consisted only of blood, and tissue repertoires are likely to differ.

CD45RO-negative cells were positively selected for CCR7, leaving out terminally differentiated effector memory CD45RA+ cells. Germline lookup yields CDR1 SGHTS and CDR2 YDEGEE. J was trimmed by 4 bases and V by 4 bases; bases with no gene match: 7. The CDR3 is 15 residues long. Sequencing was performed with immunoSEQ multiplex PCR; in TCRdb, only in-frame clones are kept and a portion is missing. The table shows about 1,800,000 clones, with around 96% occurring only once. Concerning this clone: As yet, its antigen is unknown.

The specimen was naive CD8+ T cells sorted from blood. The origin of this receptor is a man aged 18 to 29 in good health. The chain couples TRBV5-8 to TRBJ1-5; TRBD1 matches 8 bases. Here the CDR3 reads CASSPDRGGNQPQHF. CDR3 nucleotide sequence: TGTGCCAGCAGCCCCGACAGGGGAGGGAATCAGCCCCAGCATTTT. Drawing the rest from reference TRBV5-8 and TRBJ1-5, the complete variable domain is EAGVTQSPTHLIKTRGQQATLRCSPISGHTSVYWYQQALGLGLQFLLWYDEGEERNRGNFPPRFSGRQFPNYSSELNVNALELEDSALYLCASSPDRGGNQPQHFGDGTRLSIL.